This T cell receptor beta chain derives from a study of beta chain features in type 1 diabetes (dated by TCRdb to 2017 to 2018). For context, the study as a whole: No differences in mean age, gender distribution, total cell number or subset yield were found between patients and healthy donors. Regulatory and stem cell-like memory subsets were isolated from only 8 patients and about eight healthy donors, whereas naive and central memory subsets came from all 30 or so donors. A total of over 95,000,000 sorted cells were examined across all samples, and RNA yield correlated strongly with the number of cells per subset. In the study, recently diagnosed type 1 diabetes patients and matched healthy donors were compared on the TCRB repertoires of their sorted circulating CD4+ T cell subsets. Broader findings and caveats from the paper: Shorter templates might be favored by PCR, yet because patient and control samples were amplified and corrected together, any such skew would affect both groups equally. Naive, central memory and regulatory TCRB repertoires appeared to be more alike among patients than among healthy donors. HLA sub-analyses involved small numbers of individuals, so any influence of HLA type on TCRB rearrangement remained unresolved. Fewer insertions and more nucleotide deletions at VDJ recombination sites were observed in patients with type 1 diabetes, implying thymic rearrangement abnormalities. Because cDNA was sequenced instead of genomic DNA, activated cells with high expression could be over-represented, although the groups did not differ in activation or CD3 levels. Type 1 diabetes patients showed a moderate but significant shortening of TCRB CDR3 length in all four CD4+ subsets.

The entire isolated RNA was reverse transcribed using the High Capacity cDNA Reverse Transcription Kit, and thus expressed TCRB transcripts were sequenced. Naive, central memory and regulatory T cell samples underwent deep immunoSEQ sequencing, averaging about 3.57 million total reads per sample. Sorted cells were lysed in RLT buffer, and RNA was extracted using DNase-treated RNeasy Micro or Mini kits according to cell number. Each cell subset was processed separately to prevent cross-contamination, with patient and healthy donor samples processed together. TCRB sequences were amplified from cDNA with the immunoSEQ multiplex PCR, producing 87-bp fragments spanning the CDR3 region. The amplicons were sequenced using the Illumina HiSeq platform. The study's own analysis went as follows. PCR bias was computationally corrected using synthetic template baselines, reads within Hamming distance 2 were collapsed, and singletons that could not be merged were discarded. By aligning reads against IMGT, V, D and J genes, CDR3 length, and insertions or deletions at six rearrangement sites were assigned. Within each subset, clonotype counts were normalized to sorted cell number, and only after that were true diversity and Gini coefficients computed with the tcR R package. The overlap coefficient, calculated on TCRB nucleotide sequences, was used to quantify repertoire sharing. TCRdb took over this immuneACCESS table, retaining in-frame rearrangements with V and J assigned. Such tables are incomplete; in checked studies, under half of the missing clones stem from an unresolved V gene, and the remainder is unexplained. From that table come the V and J calls and clone size; the DNA was used to work out D and trimming. The table for this sample lists around 300,000 clones; about 8.5% of them were counted only once. Together, the top ten hold roughly 1% of the sample.

According to the germline V gene, CDR1 reads SGHTA and CDR2 reads FQGNSA. Inclusive of the bounding cysteine and phenylalanine, the CDR3 is 15 residues long. Of the read, only the CDR3 DNA is kept; its 45 bases are in frame from base 1. V loses 1 base, J loses 2 bases, and the germline ends lie 11 bases apart. A single peripheral blood draw of around 0.11 L on average was collected from each donor into heparinised tubes. Naive, central memory, regulatory and stem cell-like memory CD4+ T cells were sorted on a BD FACSAria II using a panel including CD45RO, CCR7, CD25, CD127, CD95 and CD27. Every sorted population had a purity above 95%. PBMCs were separated immediately by Lymphoprep density gradient centrifugation and were stained directly, without being cultured. To minimize batch effects, samples were stained and sorted in pairs, one healthy donor with one patient per experiment. Concerning this clone: Its antigen remains undetermined. Within one base of it there is no much larger clone, and no base qualities were kept.

The clonotype was recovered from a woman aged 18-29 years in good health. Sequenced input: central memory CD4+ T cells from blood. Recombination connected TRBV7-2 to TRBJ2-5; D gene: possibly TRBD2, on 5 matching bases. Here the CDR3 is given as CASSLGLLVQETQYF. The nucleotide sequence reads as follows: TGTGCCAGCAGCTTAGGACTACTAGTGCAAGAGACCCAGTACTTC.